This is a list of T cell receptor beta chains from one sample in a study of blood T cell repertoires in COVID-19. Clones were sequenced by immunoSEQ multiplex PCR, and TCRdb holds only the in-frame ones, with some missing. The sample shows about 170,000 clones, around 79% of them seen only once. Sample: PBMCs or T cells enriched from blood (not recorded which). These receptors originate from a woman between 65 and 79 years old in a cohort exposed to, infected with or recovered from COVID-19 (not recorded which). Each CDR3 is given with its conserved first and last residue.

j_call | v_call | cdr3_aa
TRBJ1-6 | TRBV6-1 | CASSEAQRGYNSPLHF
TRBJ2-7 | TRBV5-1 | CASSSRQGGEQYF
TRBJ1-2 | TRBV11-3 | CASRYQARGEYGYTF
TRBJ2-1 | TRBV19 | CASNDYYNEQFF
TRBJ1-3 | TRBV11-2 | CASSLGTEGNTIYF
TRBJ1-3 | TRBV30 | CAWTAGGRNTIYF
TRBJ2-5 | TRBV15 | CATSRDVYGETQYF
TRBJ2-3 | TRBV28 | CASSGAGGPGTDTQYF
TRBJ2-1 | TRBV18 | CASSPPAQSSYNEQFF
TRBJ1-5 | TRBV6-5 | CASSAPGYSNQPQHF
TRBJ2-1 | TRBV5-1 | CASTYGLAGDSHNEQFF
TRBJ1-5 | TRBV5-1 | CASSVQGGTDQPQHF
TRBJ1-2 | TRBV28 | CASSYRQGGYTF